This T cell receptor (beta chain) was sequenced during a study of Graves' ophthalmopathy and Graves' hyperthyroidism. Study information: Stable hyperthyroidism referred to disease that showed no ophthalmopathy within 18 months of follow-up. Study results and limitations: Most thyroid clonotypes with frequency above 0.001 were detected in blood too.

The length of the CDR3 is 15 residues. Per germline, CDR1 WSHSY and CDR2 SAAADI. RNA transcripts served as template for amplifying TCR beta CDR3 sequences. HTBI-primed first-round RT-PCR preceded second-round multiplex PCR. TCRdb re-called the multiplex PCR reads through MiXCR, storing one row per CDR3 protein. The sample holds over a million distinct CDR3 sequences; around a third are singletons and the top ten take approximately 10%. As concerns this clonotype: Antigen unknown. One end of the junction fails to match germline, which may point to a read error.

The receptor was isolated from an adult man with Graves' hyperthyroidism. The chain recombines TRBV10-2 with TRBJ2-3; 8 bases agree with TRBD2. Source material: peripheral blood or thyroid tissue (not recorded which). The CDR3: CASSKAGGSTDTQYF. DNA of the CDR3: TGTGCCAGCAGTAAGGCGGGGGGTAGCACAGATACGCAGTATTTT.